The clone carrying this T cell receptor (beta chain) was recorded once. The antigen remains undetermined. All the people who gave samples were healthy bone marrow donors. This record comes from a study of cytomegalovirus exposure and HLA in healthy donors. Study-wide context: A prior study identified 117 million unique TCR beta sequences from some 200 million T cells. The study, taken as a whole, reports: Presence/absence analyses assumed roughly uniform sequencing depth across donors, which may not hold.

Germline CDR1 SGHTA, CDR2 FQGNSA. This CDR3 spans 13 amino acids. Trimming pared 5 bases from V and 1 base from J, leaving 7 bases between. With 60 Vbeta and 13 Jbeta primers, the PCR was carried out. Original methodology: Later reanalysis found about 80 million unique TCR beta chains, around 9.9 million of them shared. Produced via immunoSEQ multiplex PCR; TCRdb's table is partial and in-frame only. That table furnishes V, J and clone size, whereas the DNA furnished D and trimming. This sample carries roughly 120,000 clones, 76% of them seen once, and the ten largest clones take around 15%. The chain uses TRBV7-2 and TRBJ2-3; D is uncertain. The TCR sequence derives from a man aged 45-65 years in good health and CMV-seropositive. The specimen sequenced was PBMCs. The CDR3 here is CASSTGGTDTQYF. Written as DNA, the CDR3 is TGTGCCAGCAGCACCGGAGGCACAGATACGCAGTATTTT. Full variable domain (rest looked up from reference TRBV7-2 and TRBJ2-3): GAGVSQSPSNKVTEKGKDVELRCDPISGHTALYWYRQSLGQGLEFLIYFQGNSAPDKSGLPSDRFSAERTGGSVSTLTIQRTQQEDSAVYLCASSTGGTDTQYFGPGTRLTVL.